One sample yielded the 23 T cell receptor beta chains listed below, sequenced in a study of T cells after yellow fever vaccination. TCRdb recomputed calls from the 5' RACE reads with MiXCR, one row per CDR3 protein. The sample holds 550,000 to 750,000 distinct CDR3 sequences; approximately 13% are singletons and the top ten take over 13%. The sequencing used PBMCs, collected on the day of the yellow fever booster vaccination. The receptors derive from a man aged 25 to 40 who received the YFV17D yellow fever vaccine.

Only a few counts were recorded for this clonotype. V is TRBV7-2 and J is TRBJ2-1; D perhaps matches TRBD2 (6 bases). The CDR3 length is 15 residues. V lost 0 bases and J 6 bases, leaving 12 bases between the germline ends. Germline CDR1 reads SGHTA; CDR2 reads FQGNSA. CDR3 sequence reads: CASSLALTSLNEQFF. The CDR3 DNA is TGTGCCAGCAGCTTAGCGCTCACTAGCCTCAATGAGCAGTTCTTC.

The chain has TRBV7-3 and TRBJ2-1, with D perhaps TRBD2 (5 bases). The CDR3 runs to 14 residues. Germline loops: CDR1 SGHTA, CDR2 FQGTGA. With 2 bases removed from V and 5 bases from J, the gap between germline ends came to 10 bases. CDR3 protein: CASSLSGINNEQFF. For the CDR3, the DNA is TGTGCCAGCAGCTTATCGGGGATCAACAATGAGCAGTTCTTC.

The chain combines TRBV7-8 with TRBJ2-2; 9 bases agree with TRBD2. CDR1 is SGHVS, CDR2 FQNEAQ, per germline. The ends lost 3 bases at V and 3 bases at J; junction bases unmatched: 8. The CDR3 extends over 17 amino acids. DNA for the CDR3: TGTGCCAGCAGCTTTACCCAGCGGGAGGAATACACCGGGGAGCTGTTTTTT. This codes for CASSFTQREEYTGELFF.

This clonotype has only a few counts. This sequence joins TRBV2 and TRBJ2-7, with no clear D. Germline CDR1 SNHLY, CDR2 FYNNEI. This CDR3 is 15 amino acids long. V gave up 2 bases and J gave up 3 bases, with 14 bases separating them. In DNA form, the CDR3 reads TGTGCCAGCAGTGAAAAGGAGCAATCAGGCTACGAGCAGTACTTC. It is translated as CASSEKEQSGYEQYF.

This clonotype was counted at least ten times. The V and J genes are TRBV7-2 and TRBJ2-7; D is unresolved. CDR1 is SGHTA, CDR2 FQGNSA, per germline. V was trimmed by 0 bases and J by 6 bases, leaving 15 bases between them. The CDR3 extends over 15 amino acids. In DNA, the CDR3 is TGTGCCAGCAGCTTAGCATGGCAGGCCGGCCTCGAGCAGTACTTC. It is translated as CASSLAWQAGLEQYF.

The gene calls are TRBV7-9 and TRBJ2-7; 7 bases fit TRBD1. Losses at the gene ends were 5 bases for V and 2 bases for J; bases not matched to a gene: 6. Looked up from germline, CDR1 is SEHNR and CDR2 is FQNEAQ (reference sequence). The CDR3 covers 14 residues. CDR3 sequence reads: CASSLDRPTYEQYF. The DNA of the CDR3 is TGTGCCAGCAGCCTGGACAGGCCGACCTACGAGCAGTACTTC. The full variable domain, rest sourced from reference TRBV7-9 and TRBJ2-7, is DTGVSQNPRHKITKRGQNVTFRCDPISEHNRLYWYRQTLGQGPEFLTYFQNEAQLEKSRLLSDRFSAERPKGSFSTLEIQRTEQGDSAMYLCASSLDRPTYEQYFGPGTRLTVT.

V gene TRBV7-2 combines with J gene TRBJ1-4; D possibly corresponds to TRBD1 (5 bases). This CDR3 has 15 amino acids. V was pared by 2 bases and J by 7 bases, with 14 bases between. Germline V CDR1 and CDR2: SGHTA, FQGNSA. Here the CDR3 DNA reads TGTGCCAGCAGCTTATCGGGGCTAACAAGTGAAAAACTGTTTTTT. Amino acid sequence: CASSLSGLTSEKLFF.

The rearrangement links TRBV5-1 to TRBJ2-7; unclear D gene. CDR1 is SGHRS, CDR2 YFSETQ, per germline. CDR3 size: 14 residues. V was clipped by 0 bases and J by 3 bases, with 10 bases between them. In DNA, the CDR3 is TGCGCCAGCAGCTTGGCCCTAGGCAACTACGAGCAGTACTTC. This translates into CASSLALGNYEQYF.

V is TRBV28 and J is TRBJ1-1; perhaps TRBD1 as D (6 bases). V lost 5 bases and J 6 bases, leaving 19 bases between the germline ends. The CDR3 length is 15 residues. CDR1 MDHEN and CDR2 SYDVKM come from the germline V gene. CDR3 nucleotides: TGTGCCAGCAGTCCGGGACACCTGGGGGTCGCTGAAGCTTTCTTT. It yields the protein CASSPGHLGVAEAFF.

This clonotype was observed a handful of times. CDR3 sequence (DNA): TGTGCCAGCAGCTTAAGCGGGCCCGAGGATACGCAGTATTTT. Translated, it gives CASSLSGPEDTQYF. The V and J genes are TRBV7-2 and TRBJ2-3, with a possible D match to TRBD2 (6 bases). V gave up 2 bases and J gave up 6 bases, with 12 bases separating them. Germline-derived CDR1 and CDR2 are SGHTA and FQGNSA. This CDR3 spans 14 amino acids.

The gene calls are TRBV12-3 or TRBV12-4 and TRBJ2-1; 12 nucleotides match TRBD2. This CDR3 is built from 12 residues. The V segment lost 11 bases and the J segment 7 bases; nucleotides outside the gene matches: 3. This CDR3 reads CASGTSGNEQFF. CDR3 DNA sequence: TGTGCCTCCGGGACTAGCGGGAATGAGCAGTTCTTC.

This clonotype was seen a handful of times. The CDR3 spells CASSLAMAASYEQYF. The DNA for the CDR3 is TGTGCCAGCAGCTTAGCCATGGCTGCCTCCTACGAGCAGTACTTC. The gene calls are TRBV7-8 and TRBJ2-7; D not resolved. The CDR3 consists of 15 residues. Trimming shortened V by 0 bases and J by 0 bases, and 9 bases separated the two germline ends. Germline V gene data show CDR1 as SGHVS and CDR2 as FQNEAQ.

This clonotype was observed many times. The CDR3 sequence: CASNVTRMTSGTNYEQYF. The CDR3 nucleotides are TGTGCCAGCAACGTGACACGAATGACTAGCGGGACTAACTACGAGCAGTACTTC. This chain links TRBV7-4 with TRBJ2-7, with 11 bases fitting TRBD2. This CDR3 has 18 residues. From germline, CDR1 is SGHVT and CDR2 SQSDAQ. J lost 3 bases, V lost 7 bases, and 17 bases had no gene match.

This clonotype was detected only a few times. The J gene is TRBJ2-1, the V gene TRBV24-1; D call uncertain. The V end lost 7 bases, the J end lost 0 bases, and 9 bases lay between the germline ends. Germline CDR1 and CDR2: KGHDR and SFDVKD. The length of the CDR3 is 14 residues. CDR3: CATSALGSYNEQFF. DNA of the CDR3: TGTGCCACCAGCGCACTCGGCTCCTACAATGAGCAGTTCTTC.

In DNA form, the CDR3 reads TGCGCCAGCAGCTTGGCTAGCGGGAGCTATGAGCAGTTCTTC. It is translated as CASSLASGSYEQFF. V usage is TRBV5-1 and J usage is TRBJ2-1; 10 nucleotides match TRBD2. CDR1 is SGHRS and CDR2 is YFSETQ in the germline V gene. The V and J ends lost 0 bases and 8 bases, in that order; junction bases with no gene match: 2. The CDR3 spans 14 residues.

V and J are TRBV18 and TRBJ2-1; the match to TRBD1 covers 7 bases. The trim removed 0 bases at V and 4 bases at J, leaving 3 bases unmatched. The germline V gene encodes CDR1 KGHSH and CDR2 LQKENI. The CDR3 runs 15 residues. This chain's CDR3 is CASSPPDRVYNEQFF. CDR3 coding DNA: TGTGCCAGCTCACCACCCGACAGGGTTTACAATGAGCAGTTCTTC.

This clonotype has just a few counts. DNA for the CDR3: TGCAGTGCTAGAGATGGTCACAACGAGCAGTACTTC. It translates to CSARDGHNEQYF. V and J are TRBV20-1 and TRBJ2-7; D is ambiguous. Germline lookup yields CDR1 DFQATT and CDR2 SNEGSKA (reference sequence). The CDR3 loop spans 12 amino acids. V shed 0 bases and J shed 5 bases, with 8 bases lying between them.

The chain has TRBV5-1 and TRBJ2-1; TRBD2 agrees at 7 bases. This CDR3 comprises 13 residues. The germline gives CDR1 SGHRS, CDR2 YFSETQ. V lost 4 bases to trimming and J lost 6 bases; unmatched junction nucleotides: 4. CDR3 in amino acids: CASSAGLPNEQFF. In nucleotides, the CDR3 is TGCGCCAGCAGCGCGGGACTACCCAATGAGCAGTTCTTC. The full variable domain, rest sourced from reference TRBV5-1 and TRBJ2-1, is KAGVTQTPRYLIKTRGQQVTLSCSPISGHRSVSWYQQTPGQGLQFLFEYFSETQRNKGNFPGRFSGRQFSNSRSEMNVSTLELGDSALYLCASSAGLPNEQFFGPGTRLTVL.

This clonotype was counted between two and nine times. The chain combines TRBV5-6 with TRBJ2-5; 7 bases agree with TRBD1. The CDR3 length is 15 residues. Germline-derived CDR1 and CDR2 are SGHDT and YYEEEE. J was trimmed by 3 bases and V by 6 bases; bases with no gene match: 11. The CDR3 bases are TGTGCCAGCACCTTCTTGGGACAGACAAAAGAGACCCAGTACTTC. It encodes CASTFLGQTKETQYF.

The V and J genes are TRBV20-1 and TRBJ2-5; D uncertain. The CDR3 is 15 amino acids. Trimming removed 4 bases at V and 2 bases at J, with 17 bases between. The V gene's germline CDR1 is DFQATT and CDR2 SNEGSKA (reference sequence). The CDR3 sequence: CSAKDFQVAQETQYF. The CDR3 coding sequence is TGCAGTGCTAAAGATTTTCAGGTGGCGCAAGAGACCCAGTACTTC.

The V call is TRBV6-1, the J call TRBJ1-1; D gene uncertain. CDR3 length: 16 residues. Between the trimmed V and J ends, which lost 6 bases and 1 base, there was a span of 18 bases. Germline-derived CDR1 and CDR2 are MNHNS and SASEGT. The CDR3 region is CASSPHRGAGNTEAFF. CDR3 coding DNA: TGTGCCAGCAGCCCCCACCGGGGAGCGGGGAACACTGAAGCTTTCTTT.

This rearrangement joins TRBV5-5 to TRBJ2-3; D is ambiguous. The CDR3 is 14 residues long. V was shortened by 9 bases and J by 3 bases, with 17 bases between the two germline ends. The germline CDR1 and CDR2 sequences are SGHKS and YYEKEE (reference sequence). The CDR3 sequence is CATDRPSRTDTQYF. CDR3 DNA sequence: TGTGCCACCGATCGCCCTTCCAGGACAGATACGCAGTATTTT.

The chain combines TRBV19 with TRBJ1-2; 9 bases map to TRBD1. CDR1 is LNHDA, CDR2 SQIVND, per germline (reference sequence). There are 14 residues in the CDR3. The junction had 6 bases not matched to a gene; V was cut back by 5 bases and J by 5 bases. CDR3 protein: CASSGRTGVYGYTF. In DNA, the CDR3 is TGTGCCAGTAGTGGACGGACAGGGGTGTATGGCTACACCTTC.